The 4 T cell receptor beta chains below all came from one sample that was sequenced in a study of T cell clonality in common variable immunodeficiency. TCRdb's copy holds only in-frame clones and misses some; the assay was immunoSEQ multiplex PCR. The table records 35,000 to 45,000 clones without singletons, the ten largest covering approximately 3.6%. The sequencing input was peripheral blood mononuclear cells. Receptors were obtained from a person aged 18 to 75 in good health.

This clone was detected ten times or more. The CDR3 extends 3 residues past the end of the read, so its final part is completed from the germline J gene. The gene calls are TRBV7-2 and TRBJ2-3; the D is unclear. From germline, CDR1 is SGHTA and CDR2 FQGNSA. Trimming removed 5 bases from V and 4 bases from J, with 7 bases in between. The CDR3 has 12 residues. The covered CDR3 bases are TGTGCCAGCAGCCCCTACGCAGATACG. It is translated as CASSPYADT. The CDR3 as a whole reads CASSPYADTQYF.

This clone turned up a few times. Coverage ceases 3 residues before the CDR3 finishes, and the germline J gene fills in the end. The chain combines TRBV19 with TRBJ2-4; TRBD1 aligns across 9 bases. Germline-derived CDR1 and CDR2 are LNHDA and SQIVND (reference sequence). The CDR3 extends over 15 amino acids. The covered CDR3 bases are TGTGCCAGTAGTGGTGGGGGACAGGGAAACTATGGT. Translating gives CASSGGGQGNYG. The CDR3 as a whole reads CASSGGGQGNYGQYF.

This clone was recorded at least ten times. The covered CDR3 bases are TGCGCCAGCAGCTTGGACCTAGCGGGGGGTGCAGATACG. It yields the protein CASSLDLAGGADT. The whole CDR3 sequence reads CASSLDLAGGADTQYF. The chain links TRBV5-1 to TRBJ2-3, with 11 nucleotides matching TRBD2. The read is 3 residues too short to cover the CDR3 end, so that end is filled in from the germline J gene. This CDR3 spans 16 amino acids. Per the germline V gene, CDR1 is SGHRS and CDR2 is YFSETQ. V was pared by 0 bases and J by 4 bases, with 4 bases of the junction left unmatched.

This clone showed up many times. The CDR3 DNA, read in part, is TGTGCCAGCAGTATGTTCGCGGATAATTCACCC. Its protein is CASSMFADNSP. The full CDR3 is CASSMFADNSPLHF. V and J are TRBV7-8 and TRBJ1-6; D remains ambiguous. The sequence runs out 3 residues before the end of the CDR3; the remainder is reconstructed from the germline J gene. This CDR3 is 14 amino acids long. CDR1 and CDR2 (germline): SGHVS, FQNEAQ. V gave up 6 bases and J gave up 5 bases, with 11 bases separating them.